This note documents a single TCR beta chain sequence. V was cut by 3 bases and J by 3 bases, with 12 bases left in between. Germline CDR1 reads SGHAT; CDR2 reads FQNNGV. The CDR3 length is 15 residues. The naive CD8 subset, CD45RO-negative cells positively selected for CCR7, excluded terminally differentiated effector memory CD45RA+ cells. These data are taken from a study of shared clonotypes between healthy human individuals. TCRdb keeps only in-frame clones here, not all; method: immunoSEQ multiplex PCR. The sample carries around 600,000 clones, 98% recorded once. Sample: naive CD8+ T cells sorted from blood. The rearrangement links TRBV11-2 to TRBJ2-1; no clear D gene. This TCR derives from a man aged 30-40 years in good health. DNA for the CDR3: TGTGCCAGCAGCTTTTTGTCCGGAAGCTACAATGAGCAGTTCTTC. It codes for CASSFLSGSYNEQFF.